Listed here are 10 T cell receptor beta chains from one sample, sequenced in a study of blood T cell repertoires in COVID-19. Profiled with immunoSEQ multiplex PCR; TCRdb holds only in-frame clones, not every one. The table includes roughly 190,000 clones, around nine tenths detected once. The sample was peripheral blood. The source of these receptors is a man aged 25 to 40 with acute or convalescent COVID-19.

This chain's CDR3 is CAWNKDSYNEQFF. The CDR3 DNA follows: TGTGCCTGGAACAAGGACAGTTACAATGAGCAGTTCTTC. The chain recombines TRBV30 with TRBJ2-1, with D possibly matching TRBD1 (6 bases). Germline values: CDR1 GTSNPN, CDR2 SVGIG (reference sequence). The CDR3 is 13 residues long. The V end was cut by 4 bases, the J end by 4 bases, with 11 bases between.

The chain joins TRBV19 to TRBJ1-2; TRBD1 matches 8 bases. Looked up from germline, CDR1 is LNHDA and CDR2 is SQIVND (reference sequence). After removal of 7 bases from V and 7 bases from J, the junction contained 11 bases not matched to a gene. The CDR3 extends over 14 amino acids. In nucleotides, the CDR3 is TGTGCCAGTAAACTCGCAGGGGGCGCTTCTGGCTACACCTTC. Encoded protein: CASKLAGGASGYTF.

V is TRBV28 and J is TRBJ1-5, with TRBD1 matching over 7 bases. Germline trimming cut 7 bases from V and 5 bases from J; bases unmatched to any gene: 17. Germline-derived CDR1 and CDR2 are MDHEN and SYDVKM. The CDR3 loop spans 17 amino acids. CDR3 sequence: CASKTRRGRRLDQPQHF. The CDR3 region has the DNA TGTGCCAGCAAGACACGAAGGGGGCGCCGACTTGATCAGCCCCAGCATTTT.

This rearrangement joins TRBV5-1 to TRBJ2-2, with 12 nucleotides matching TRBD2. This CDR3 is built from 15 residues. Losses at the gene ends were 4 bases for V and 5 bases for J; bases not matched to a gene: 3. Per the germline V gene, CDR1 is SGHRS and CDR2 is YFSETQ. The CDR3 here is CASSLGLAGTGELFF. The CDR3 DNA sequence: TGCGCCAGCAGCCTAGGACTAGCGGGGACCGGGGAGCTGTTTTTT. Looking up the rest from reference TRBV5-1 and TRBJ2-2 gives the full variable domain: KAGVTQTPRYLIKTRGQQVTLSCSPISGHRSVSWYQQTPGQGLQFLFEYFSETQRNKGNFPGRFSGRQFSNSRSEMNVSTLELGDSALYLCASSLGLAGTGELFFGEGSRLTVL.

The chain recombines TRBV25-1 with TRBJ1-1; D uncertain. Between the trimmed V and J ends, which lost 6 bases and 6 bases, there was a span of 14 bases. Germline assignment: CDR1 MGHDK and CDR2 SYGVNS. This CDR3 comprises 13 residues. As DNA, the CDR3 is TGTGCCAGCAGGAACACGGACTGGGCTGAAGCTTTCTTT. It is translated as CASRNTDWAEAFF.

The CDR3 here is CASSLDFRETQYF. The CDR3 DNA follows: TGCGCCAGCAGCCTGGACTTTCGAGAGACCCAGTACTTC. This chain uses TRBV5-1 with TRBJ2-5, with D tentatively TRBD2 (5 bases). The CDR3 has 13 amino acids. V lost 4 bases to trimming and J lost 4 bases, with 11 bases between them. The germline V gene has CDR1 SGHRS and CDR2 YFSETQ.

The chain carries TRBV19 and TRBJ1-1; D remains ambiguous. The V end lost 5 bases, the J end lost 4 bases, and 11 bases lay between the germline ends. Germline V lookup: CDR1 LNHDA, CDR2 SQIVND (reference sequence). CDR3 length equals 13 residues. The CDR3 DNA reads TGTGCCAGTAGTCCGAGGCAAAGCACTGAAGCTTTCTTT. Amino acids: CASSPRQSTEAFF.

The chain is built from TRBV7-3 and TRBJ2-1; 11 nucleotides align to TRBD2. The J segment lost 5 bases and the V segment lost 2 bases, leaving 5 bases of the junction unmatched. The germline V gene encodes CDR1 SGHTA and CDR2 FQGTGA. The CDR3 consists of 16 residues. The CDR3 here is CASSLVGTSGNNEQFF. The CDR3 DNA follows: TGTGCCAGCAGCTTAGTTGGGACTAGCGGAAACAATGAGCAGTTCTTC.

J is TRBJ2-1 and V is TRBV5-1; D remains unclear. Germline CDR1 SGHRS, CDR2 YFSETQ. The CDR3 length is 12 residues. The V end lost 5 bases, the J end lost 4 bases, and 7 bases lay between the germline ends. CDR3 bases: TGCGCCAGCAGACTCAGGTACAATGAGCAGTTCTTC. Amino acid sequence: CASRLRYNEQFF.

The V call is TRBV18, the J call TRBJ2-1, with 8 bases identical to TRBD1. V gave up 3 bases and J gave up 2 bases; unmatched junction bases: 15. The CDR3 runs to 19 residues. CDR1 is KGHSH and CDR2 is LQKENI in the germline V gene. CDR3 DNA: TGTGCCAGCTCACCCCTCCCTCCCAGGGGGCAAGAGACCTACAATGAGCAGTTCTTC. This gives the protein CASSPLPPRGQETYNEQFF.